This paragraph reports one TCR beta chain. Its target is not known. This record belongs to a study of OX40 agonist ivuxolimab in advanced cancers. Overall study: Dose-escalation patients' cancers were hepatocellular carcinoma, melanoma, renal cell or head and neck cancer.

Clones were sequenced by immunoSEQ multiplex PCR, and TCRdb holds only the in-frame ones, with some missing. The data hold some 54,000 clones, with roughly nine tenths observed a single time. This CDR3 is 12 amino acids long. CDR1 SGHDT and CDR2 YYEEEE come from the germline V gene. Trimming removed 3 bases from V and 4 bases from J, with 7 bases in between. Notes on the study in general: Individuals who were partial responders at 0.1-3.0 mg/kg had clonal expansion that ranked among the lowest.

The sequence was collected from an adult with an advanced solid tumor such as melanoma, head and neck, liver or kidney cancer. The material sequenced was CD4+ or CD8+ T cells sorted from blood, taken in a trial of the OX40 agonist ivuxolimab. The chain couples TRBV5-6 to TRBJ2-5; D call uncertain. The CDR3 region is CASSSISETQYF. The CDR3 nucleotides read TGTGCCAGCAGCTCCATTTCAGAGACCCAGTACTTC.